Each of the 26 T cell receptor beta chains below was sequenced from the same sample in a study of T-cell memory formation after mild COVID-19. TCRdb re-derived calls from the 5' RACE reads in MiXCR, one entry per CDR3 protein. The sample consists of 450,000 to 650,000 distinct CDR3 sequences, roughly 18% of them appearing once. Specimen: PBMCs or a T cell subset sorted from them (not recorded which). These receptors were obtained from an adult woman who had mild COVID-19 (a few samples of this study predate the infection). Cell type and time point are not known.

In this sample, this clonotype turned up a few times. V usage is TRBV5-1 and J usage is TRBJ1-2; the D is unclear. The CDR3 has 15 amino acids. Germline CDR1 reads SGHRS; CDR2 reads YFSETQ. V was cut by 1 base and J by 1 base, with 11 bases left in between. DNA for the CDR3: TGCGCCAGCAGCTTGTATGCCAGGAATAACTATGGCTACACCTTC. Translation: CASSLYARNNYGYTF.

The chain combines TRBV20-1 with TRBJ2-7; the match to TRBD1 covers 9 bases. This CDR3 has 17 amino acids. The ends lost 0 bases at V and 1 base at J; junction bases unmatched: 10. Looked up from germline, CDR1 is DFQATT and CDR2 is SNEGSKA (reference sequence). This CDR3 is CSARDSNGTGTSYEQYF. As DNA, the CDR3 is TGCAGTGCTAGAGATAGTAATGGGACAGGGACTTCCTACGAGCAGTACTTC.

Only a few counts were recorded for this clonotype. The gene calls are TRBV29-1 and TRBJ2-7; 9 bases align to TRBD1. The CDR3 loop spans 14 amino acids. The V segment lost 5 bases and the J segment 5 bases; nucleotides outside the gene matches: 10. The germline V gene encodes CDR1 SQVTM and CDR2 ANQGSEA. The CDR3 protein is CSVTGQGYPNEQYF. The CDR3 DNA follows: TGCAGCGTTACCGGACAGGGGTATCCCAACGAGCAGTACTTC.

The chain links TRBV6-2 or TRBV6-3 to TRBJ2-1; D is possibly TRBD1 (5 bases). Germline CDR1 and CDR2: MNHEY and SVGEGT. The CDR3 length is 16 residues. Trimming took 5 bases from V and 7 from J, leaving 21 bases between them. The CDR3 DNA follows: TGTGCCAGCAGTCGCCCGTGGCCAGGGTATGGGAATGAGCAGTTCTTC. It yields the protein CASSRPWPGYGNEQFF.

Many counts were recorded for this clonotype. This chain uses TRBV7-2 with TRBJ1-4; no clear D gene. The germline V gene encodes CDR1 SGHTA and CDR2 FQGNSA. The CDR3 length is 13 residues. V dropped 5 bases and J dropped 8 bases, with 12 bases sitting between them. This CDR3 is CASSPTSTEKLFF. The CDR3 DNA reads as TGTGCCAGCAGCCCTACCTCCACGGAAAAACTGTTTTTT.

V usage is TRBV5-4 and J usage is TRBJ1-2; D is perhaps TRBD1 (5 bases). With 0 bases removed from V and 4 bases from J, the gap between germline ends came to 13 bases. Per germline, CDR1 SGHNT and CDR2 YYREEE (reference sequence). The CDR3 consists of 15 residues. This chain's CDR3 is CASSLVGGEAYGYTF. In DNA, the CDR3 is TGTGCCAGCAGCTTGGTTGGGGGTGAAGCCTATGGCTACACCTTC.

This chain links TRBV20-1 with TRBJ2-1, with TRBD2 matching 11 bases. After removal of 2 bases from V and 9 bases from J, the junction contained 6 bases not matched to a gene. The CDR3 spans 14 residues. CDR1 and CDR2 (germline): DFQATT, SNEGSKA (reference sequence). This CDR3 is CSARISGRGGEQFF. Written as DNA, the CDR3 is TGCAGTGCTAGAATTAGCGGGAGGGGAGGTGAGCAGTTCTTC.

This clonotype was observed a handful of times. CDR3 protein: CASRMNYQPQHF. The CDR3 DNA sequence: TGTGCCAGTAGAATGAATTATCAGCCCCAGCATTTT. The chain links TRBV19 to TRBJ1-5; D unclear. The CDR3 has 12 amino acids. Trimming pared 6 bases from V and 5 bases from J, leaving 8 bases between. Germline CDR1 reads LNHDA; CDR2 reads SQIVND (reference sequence).

This clonotype was counted many times. The chain couples TRBV7-8 to TRBJ2-7; no firm D call. The CDR3 length is 16 residues. Germline lookup yields CDR1 SGHVS and CDR2 FQNEAQ. With 3 bases removed from V and 2 bases from J, the gap between germline ends came to 17 bases. CDR3 in amino acids: CASSFRFRPFTYEQYF. The CDR3 nucleotides are TGTGCCAGCAGCTTTCGTTTCAGGCCTTTTACCTACGAGCAGTACTTC.

This clonotype was observed a handful of times. This rearrangement joins TRBV5-1 to TRBJ2-1, with D maybe TRBD2 (5 bases). The V end was cut by 3 bases, the J end by 6 bases, with 13 bases between. Germline V gene data show CDR1 as SGHRS and CDR2 as YFSETQ. The CDR3 is 14 residues long. CDR3 region: CASSSSRTVNEQFF. In nucleotides, the CDR3 is TGCGCCAGCAGCTCCTCCCGGACTGTCAATGAGCAGTTCTTC.

This clonotype was seen a few times. The CDR3 bases are TGTGCCAGCAGTTACGGTGCCCGTTTCGGTGAGCAGTTCTTC. Encoded protein: CASSYGARFGEQFF. V and J are TRBV6-2 or TRBV6-3 and TRBJ2-1; D is unresolved. The CDR3 extends over 14 amino acids. Germline CDR1 MNHEY, CDR2 SVGEGT. V was pared by 2 bases and J by 9 bases, with 14 bases between.

This chain joins TRBV12-3 or TRBV12-4 and TRBJ1-1; D gene ambiguous. The CDR3 extends over 13 amino acids. The V gene lost 3 bases and the J gene lost 6 bases, with 11 bases spanning the gap. The CDR3 sequence: CASSLAVSAEAFF. CDR3 coding DNA: TGTGCCAGCAGTTTGGCGGTTAGCGCTGAAGCTTTCTTT.

The rearrangement uses TRBV7-9 and TRBJ2-7; TRBD1 matches 9 bases. Germline CDR1 reads SEHNR; CDR2 reads FQNEAQ (reference sequence). This CDR3 comprises 14 residues. The V gene end was trimmed by 4 bases and the J gene end by 3 bases; junction bases not matched to a gene: 4. The CDR3 sequence is CASSSGDRDYEQYF. CDR3 coding DNA: TGTGCCAGCAGCTCCGGGGACAGGGACTACGAGCAGTACTTC.

V usage is TRBV27 and J usage is TRBJ1-2; the D is unclear. CDR3 length equals 13 residues. Germline CDR1 MNHEY, CDR2 SMNVEV (reference sequence). Trimming took off 3 bases at V and 6 bases at J, with 11 bases between the two ends. CDR3 bases: TGTGCCAGCAGTTTCCGGGGTATGGATGGCTACACCTTC. Amino acids: CASSFRGMDGYTF.

This chain connects TRBV24-1 to TRBJ2-3, with 8 bases aligning to TRBD2. Germline V lookup: CDR1 KGHDR, CDR2 SFDVKD. The CDR3 spans 15 residues. V gave up 4 bases and J gave up 4 bases; unmatched junction bases: 6. CDR3 sequence: CATSDLGLGADTQYF. The CDR3 bases are TGTGCCACCAGTGACCTGGGACTAGGGGCAGATACGCAGTATTTT.

This chain uses TRBV19 with TRBJ1-2, with 7 nucleotides matching TRBD1. This CDR3 comprises 15 residues. Germline values: CDR1 LNHDA, CDR2 SQIVND (reference sequence). Trimming took 5 bases from V and 2 from J; bases not matched to a gene: 8. The chain's CDR3 is CASSPGQATNYGYTF. CDR3 bases: TGTGCCAGTAGTCCCGGACAGGCCACCAACTATGGCTACACCTTC.

This clonotype has at least ten counts. This chain uses TRBV10-3 with TRBJ1-5; D is unclear. The CDR3 has 15 amino acids. From germline, CDR1 is ENHRY and CDR2 SYGVKD. The V gene lost 3 bases and the J gene lost 3 bases, with 12 bases spanning the gap. This CDR3 is CAISDARRPNQPQHF. The CDR3 DNA follows: TGTGCCATCAGTGACGCGCGTCGGCCCAATCAGCCCCAGCATTTT.

A few counts support this clonotype. This chain uses TRBV6-2 or TRBV6-3 with TRBJ1-2; D ambiguous. V was pared by 5 bases and J by 4 bases, with 14 bases between. This CDR3 spans 14 amino acids. In germline, CDR1 is MNHEY, CDR2 SVGEGT. In DNA, the CDR3 is TGTGCCAGCAGTCCGGAGTGGGAGCGCTATGGCTACACCTTC. This codes for CASSPEWERYGYTF.

This clonotype was detected a few times. This chain joins TRBV4-1 and TRBJ2-7; D is undetermined. Trimming took 1 base from V and 4 from J, leaving 11 bases between them. From germline, CDR1 is MGHRA and CDR2 YSYEKL. The CDR3 spans 14 residues. CDR3 sequence: CASSQVLLAYEQYF. The CDR3 region has the DNA TGCGCCAGCAGCCAAGTCCTCCTGGCGTACGAGCAGTACTTC.

The chain carries TRBV4-1 and TRBJ2-1; 8 positions match TRBD2. Germline trimming cut 3 bases from V and 10 bases from J; bases unmatched to any gene: 8. Germline V lookup: CDR1 MGHRA, CDR2 YSYEKL. The CDR3 sequence is 14 residues long. CDR3 protein: CASSHPGLGPEQFF. CDR3 in DNA: TGCGCCAGCAGCCATCCGGGACTAGGACCGGAGCAGTTCTTC.

The J gene is TRBJ1-1, the V gene TRBV7-6, with D perhaps TRBD1 (6 bases). The CDR3 consists of 19 residues. Germline assignment: CDR1 SGHVS and CDR2 FNYEAQ. V lost 4 bases to trimming and J lost 6 bases, with 30 bases between them. The CDR3 DNA follows: TGTGCCAGCAGCTACCTTATTCCTGAGGGGAGGACAGACAGCGCTGAAGCTTTCTTT. Translation gives CASSYLIPEGRTDSAEAFF.

The V call is TRBV12-5, the J call TRBJ2-2, with 8 bases matching TRBD2. The CDR3 sequence is 15 residues long. Trimming took 6 bases from V and 5 from J; bases not matched to a gene: 8. Germline CDR1 and CDR2: LGHNT and FRNRAP. CDR3: CASGRSGRGTGELFF. CDR3 in DNA: TGTGCTAGTGGCAGAAGCGGGAGAGGTACCGGGGAGCTGTTTTTT.

The V call is TRBV24-1, the J call TRBJ2-5; possible D gene TRBD1, 7 bases. Trimming removed 2 bases from V and 5 bases from J, with 17 bases in between. The germline CDR1 and CDR2 sequences are KGHDR and SFDVKD. The CDR3 totals 16 residues. CDR3 protein: CATSDYGGPRGETQYF. CDR3 bases: TGTGCCACCAGTGATTATGGAGGGCCCAGGGGGGAGACCCAGTACTTC.

The rearrangement links TRBV9 to TRBJ2-1; D may be TRBD1 or TRBD2 (6 bases each). Germline CDR1 reads SGDLS; CDR2 reads YYNGEE. Trimming took off 3 bases at V and 8 bases at J, with 12 bases between the two ends. The CDR3 runs to 13 residues. CDR3 sequence reads: CASSAEGEDEQFF. As DNA, the CDR3 is TGTGCCAGCAGCGCGGAGGGGGAGGATGAGCAGTTCTTC.

This clonotype occurred a few times. This chain uses TRBV20-1 with TRBJ2-1; D remains unclear. Trimming stripped 0 bases from V and 7 bases from J, with 10 bases between. In germline, CDR1 is DFQATT, CDR2 SNEGSKA (reference sequence). This CDR3 is 13 amino acids long. In DNA, the CDR3 is TGCAGTGCTAGAGATCCTTCTGTAAATGAGCAGTTCTTC. Its translation is CSARDPSVNEQFF.

The chain employs TRBV7-2 and TRBJ2-3; D may be TRBD1 (5 bases). The CDR3 consists of 15 residues. V shed 2 bases and J shed 3 bases, with 12 bases lying between them. The germline V gene has CDR1 SGHTA and CDR2 FQGNSA. CDR3 sequence: CASSLWQGGTDTQYF. The CDR3 DNA reads as TGTGCCAGCAGCTTATGGCAGGGTGGTACAGATACGCAGTATTTT.